The 27 T cell receptor beta chains reported below all come from one sample, sequenced in a study of blood T cell repertoires in COVID-19. Profiled with immunoSEQ multiplex PCR; TCRdb holds only in-frame clones, not every one. The sample holds some 95,000 clones, about 86% seen once. Material for sequencing was peripheral blood. Receptor source: a man older than 75 with active or convalescent COVID-19.

Only one count was recorded for this clone. The rearrangement uses TRBV3-1 (or the pseudogene TRBV3-2) and TRBJ2-1; D gene unclear. V shed 1 base and J shed 10 bases, with 8 bases lying between them. Germline V gene lookup returns CDR1 LGHDT and CDR2 YNNKEL (reference sequence). This CDR3 has 12 amino acids. The CDR3 spells CASSQAWREQFF. CDR3 coding DNA: TGTGCCAGCAGCCAAGCTTGGCGGGAGCAGTTCTTC.

CDR3 in amino acids: CASSQESVVNTGYTF. The CDR3 nucleotides read TGCGCCAGCAGCCAAGAGTCAGTCGTCAATACTGGCTACACCTTC. The V call is TRBV4-1, the J call TRBJ1-2, with D uncertain. The germline V and J ends were trimmed by 0 bases and 7 bases, with 15 bases remaining between them. This CDR3 region has 15 residues. CDR1 and CDR2 from the germline V gene are MGHRA and YSYEKL.

This clone has only a few counts. This chain uses TRBV18 with TRBJ2-6; 10 nucleotides agree with TRBD1. The CDR3 totals 17 residues. Per the germline V gene, CDR1 is KGHSH and CDR2 is LQKENI. The ends lost 5 bases at V and 0 bases at J; junction bases unmatched: 4. CDR3 sequence: CASSDGTGASGANVLTF. The CDR3 nucleotides are TGTGCCAGCTCAGATGGGACAGGGGCCTCTGGGGCCAACGTCCTGACTTTC.

This clone has a single count. This chain links TRBV7-8 with TRBJ2-6; the match to TRBD1 covers 10 bases. V gave up 7 bases and J gave up 4 bases; unmatched junction bases: 13. CDR1 and CDR2 (germline): SGHVS, FQNEAQ. The CDR3 is made up of 18 amino acids. This CDR3 reads CASTKGGTGVLGANVLTF. In DNA, the CDR3 is TGTGCCAGCACCAAAGGAGGGACAGGGGTTCTAGGGGCCAACGTCCTGACTTTC.

The chain couples TRBV11-1 to TRBJ2-3; D gene uncertain. CDR1 is SGHAT and CDR2 is FQDESV in the germline V gene (reference sequence). CDR3 length: 16 residues. V lost 3 bases, J lost 0 bases, and 13 bases lay in between. CDR3 protein: CASSFEPGYSTDTQYF. The CDR3 coding sequence is TGTGCCAGCAGCTTCGAACCGGGTTATAGCACAGATACGCAGTATTTT.

The chain couples TRBV19 to TRBJ1-2, with a weak D call TRBD1 (5 bases). The V and J ends lost 1 base and 7 bases respectively, with 16 bases between them. The CDR3 length is 15 residues. Germline V gene lookup returns CDR1 LNHDA and CDR2 SQIVND (reference sequence). DNA for the CDR3: TGTGCCAGTAGTATAGGGGGCCCAAAGAGGAGTGGCTACACCTTC. Its translation: CASSIGGPKRSGYTF.

The V call is TRBV2, the J call TRBJ2-5, with TRBD2 identical over 10 bases. This CDR3 region has 14 residues. Germline trimming cut 4 bases from V and 9 bases from J; bases unmatched to any gene: 8. Looked up from germline, CDR1 is SNHLY and CDR2 is FYNNEI. The CDR3 nucleotides read TGTGCCAGCAGTGTATGGACTAGCGGTGAACCCCAGTACTTC. Translation: CASSVWTSGEPQYF.

This chain uses TRBV7-9 with TRBJ2-7; a possible D gene is TRBD2 (5 bases). V was trimmed by 1 base and J by 4 bases, leaving 11 bases between them. This CDR3 has 14 residues. Germline values: CDR1 SEHNR, CDR2 FQNEAQ (reference sequence). Written as DNA, the CDR3 is TGTGCCAGCAGCTTAGGTGGGAGCCTTTACGAGCAGTACTTC. It codes for CASSLGGSLYEQYF.

On this clone: A read error may account for a junction end that differs from germline. The V and J genes are TRBV7-7 and TRBJ1-5; D may be TRBD1 (6 bases). Germline loops: CDR1 SSHAT, CDR2 FNYEAQ (reference sequence). The CDR3 has 16 residues. The CDR3 here is CASSFLGPGGNQPQHF. CDR3 in DNA: TGTGCTAGCAGCTTCCTAGGGCCAGGGGGCAATCAGCCCCAGCATTTT.

The rearrangement joins TRBV5-8 to TRBJ1-5; no reliable D call. This CDR3 is 12 amino acids long. The V gene lost 4 bases and the J gene lost 6 bases, with 8 bases spanning the gap. Germline V gives CDR1 SGHTS, CDR2 YDEGEE. CDR3 region: CASSPGAQPQHF. The CDR3 DNA sequence: TGTGCCAGCAGCCCGGGAGCTCAGCCCCAGCATTTT.

J is TRBJ2-1 and V is TRBV21-1; TRBD1 is the table's D call, not checked against the DNA. TRBV21-1 counts as a pseudogene. The CDR3 spans 17 residues. The CDR3 region is CASSPHEGQSSYNEQFF. Written as DNA, the CDR3 is TGTGCCAGCAGCCCACACGAGGGACAGAGCTCCTACAATGAGCAGTTCTTC.

The V and J genes are TRBV7-2 and TRBJ2-1; D remains ambiguous. The V gene's germline CDR1 is SGHTA and CDR2 FQGNSA. The CDR3 consists of 13 residues. The V end was cut by 0 bases, the J end by 9 bases, with 9 bases between. The CDR3 protein is CASSLAPELEQFF. CDR3 DNA sequence: TGTGCCAGCAGCTTAGCTCCCGAGCTTGAGCAGTTCTTC.

The chain has TRBV9 and TRBJ2-7, with TRBD2 matching 8 bases. The ends lost 0 bases at V and 0 bases at J; junction bases unmatched: 2. This CDR3 is 15 amino acids long. CDR1 and CDR2 (germline): SGDLS, YYNGEE. The DNA for the CDR3 is TGTGCCAGCAGCGTAGAGAGCGGGAGCTCCTACGAGCAGTACTTC. Residues: CASSVESGSSYEQYF. Variable domain in full (rest from reference TRBV9 and TRBJ2-7): DSGVTQTPKHLITATGQRVTLRCSPRSGDLSVYWYQQSLDQGLQFLIQYYNGEERAKGNILERFSAQQFPDLHSELNLSSLELGDSALYFCASSVESGSSYEQYFGPGTRLTVT.

The rearrangement links TRBV9 to TRBJ1-5; TRBD1 agrees at 7 bases. Unmatched junction bases numbered 6, after V lost 4 bases and J lost 5 bases. Germline V gives CDR1 SGDLS, CDR2 YYNGEE. This CDR3 has 14 amino acids. This CDR3 reads CASSPRQGDQPQHF. The DNA of the CDR3 is TGTGCCAGCAGCCCCCGACAGGGAGATCAGCCCCAGCATTTT.

The rearrangement joins TRBV28 to TRBJ2-1, with TRBD2 matching 14 bases. Germline CDR1 and CDR2: MDHEN and SYDVKM. CDR3 length: 14 residues. V lost 10 bases and J lost 7; bases outside the gene matches: 6. DNA for the CDR3: TGTGCCACCGGGACTAGCGGGAGAGTTAATGAGCAGTTCTTC. This sequence encodes CATGTSGRVNEQFF.

The CDR3 bases are TGTGCCAGCAGCTTGAGCGTTGGCACTGAAGCTTTCTTT. Translating it yields CASSLSVGTEAFF. The J gene is TRBJ1-1, the V gene TRBV11-2, with no clear D. Germline CDR1 reads SGHAT; CDR2 reads FQNNGV. This CDR3 contains 13 residues. Between the trimmed V and J ends, which lost 3 bases and 4 bases, there was a span of 9 bases. The full variable domain, its missing parts supplied by reference TRBV11-2 and TRBJ1-1, is EAGVAQSPRYKIIEKRQSVAFWCNPISGHATLYWYQQILGQGPKLLIQFQNNGVVDDSQLPKDRFSAERLKGVDSTLKIQPAKLEDSAVYLCASSLSVGTEAFFGQGTRLTVV.

V and J are TRBV12-3 or TRBV12-4 and TRBJ2-5, with D possibly being TRBD1 (5 bases). V gave up 6 bases and J gave up 5 bases, with 13 bases separating them. The CDR3 is 13 amino acids. The CDR3 region is CASSSRVRETQYF. CDR3 in DNA: TGTGCCAGCAGCTCCAGGGTAAGGGAGACCCAGTACTTC.

This clone appeared a single time. J is TRBJ2-4 and V is TRBV18, with 7 bases that match TRBD1. CDR1 and CDR2 (germline): KGHSH, LQKENI. V lost 3 bases and J lost 2; bases outside the gene matches: 7. This CDR3 spans 16 amino acids. In nucleotides, the CDR3 is TGTGCCAGCTCACCGACAGGGATGGAGTCCAAAAACATTCAGTACTTC. It translates to CASSPTGMESKNIQYF.

The chain uses TRBV7-2 and TRBJ2-7; D unclear. Trimming removed 3 bases at V and 3 bases at J, with 3 bases between. In germline, CDR1 is SGHTA, CDR2 FQGNSA. CDR3 length equals 11 residues. Here the CDR3 reads CASSFYYEQYF. The CDR3 DNA is TGTGCCAGCAGCTTTTACTACGAGCAGTACTTC.

The V gene is TRBV29-1, the J gene TRBJ1-2; tentatively, D is TRBD1 (5 bases). Trimming took 6 bases from V and 5 from J, leaving 10 bases between them. The CDR3 extends over 11 amino acids. Looked up from germline, CDR1 is SQVTM and CDR2 is ANQGSEA. Written as DNA, the CDR3 is TGCAGCGTGCTAAGGGGTTATGGCTACACCTTC. It specifies CSVLRGYGYTF.

The chain uses TRBV19 and TRBJ2-1; D is perhaps TRBD2 (6 bases). The V gene's germline CDR1 is LNHDA and CDR2 SQIVND (reference sequence). The CDR3 runs to 17 residues. Trimming took 0 bases from V and 3 from J, leaving 15 bases between them. DNA of the CDR3: TGTGCCAGTAGTATAGATCTTTTGGCGGGGATCTACAATGAGCAGTTCTTC. Protein product: CASSIDLLAGIYNEQFF.

This clone was seen a single time. V is TRBV4-3 and J is TRBJ2-2, with D unresolved. Trimming cost V 1 base and J 1 base, with 10 bases left between them. This CDR3 comprises 16 residues. From germline, CDR1 is LGHNA and CDR2 YSLEER. The CDR3 loop reads CASSQVVQKNTGELFF. Here the CDR3 DNA reads TGCGCCAGCAGCCAAGTTGTACAGAAGAACACCGGGGAGCTGTTTTTT.

The chain joins TRBV12-3 or TRBV12-4 to TRBJ2-1; D is possibly TRBD1 (5 bases). This CDR3 spans 12 amino acids. Trimming shortened V by 5 bases and J by 7 bases, and 9 bases separated the two germline ends. CDR3 protein: CASSEGVNEQFF. The CDR3 coding sequence is TGTGCCAGCAGTGAAGGGGTTAATGAGCAGTTCTTC.

This clone came up once. The CDR3 here is CASSQTGHSYEQYF. Here the CDR3 DNA reads TGTGCCAGCAGCCAGACGGGACATTCCTACGAGCAGTACTTC. This rearrangement joins TRBV7-9 to TRBJ2-7; D might be TRBD1 (6 bases). V was trimmed by 5 bases and J by 1 base, leaving 12 bases between them. CDR1 is SEHNR and CDR2 is FQNEAQ in the germline V gene (reference sequence). This CDR3 contains 14 residues.

V and J are TRBV7-2 and TRBJ2-4; TRBD1 agrees at 9 bases. With 1 base clipped from V and 6 bases from J, the junction kept 1 base outside the gene matches. This CDR3 spans 14 amino acids. Germline CDR1 and CDR2: SGHTA and FQGNSA. The CDR3 DNA is TGTGCCAGCAGCTTAGACAGGGGGCGAAACATTCAGTACTTC. This gives the protein CASSLDRGRNIQYF. Full variable domain (missing parts from reference TRBV7-2 and TRBJ2-4): GAGVSQSPSNKVTEKGKDVELRCDPISGHTALYWYRQSLGQGLEFLIYFQGNSAPDKSGLPSDRFSAERTGGSVSTLTIQRTQQEDSAVYLCASSLDRGRNIQYFGAGTRLSVL.

V is TRBV11-3 and J is TRBJ1-3; the D is unclear. From germline, CDR1 is SGHNT and CDR2 YENEEA. CDR3 size: 16 residues. With 1 base removed from V and 0 bases from J, the gap between germline ends came to 10 bases. The CDR3, as DNA: TGTGCCAGCAGCTTAGGGACTGGAGACTCTGGAAACACCATATATTTT. It encodes CASSLGTGDSGNTIYF.

The rearrangement joins TRBV14 to TRBJ2-1, with 8 positions matching TRBD2. J was trimmed by 4 bases and V by 8 bases; bases with no gene match: 13. The CDR3 consists of 16 residues. The V gene's germline CDR1 is SGHDN and CDR2 FVKESK. CDR3 in amino acids: CASSPGGIWGYNEQFF. The CDR3 DNA is TGTGCCAGCTCCCCGGGGGGGATTTGGGGGTACAATGAGCAGTTCTTC.